This entry lists 11 T cell receptor beta chains sequenced from one sample in a study of CD8+ T cells in alopecia areata. The sample's treatment: oral pan-JAK inhibitor, 5-10 mg twice daily. Following extraction, RNA underwent reverse transcription to cDNA, which served as the sequencing template. Repertoires were generated with immunoSEQ multiplex PCR, while TCRdb's copy carries only in-frame clones and drops some. The table records about 140,000 clones, approximately 85% of them present only once. The material was CD8+ T cells sorted from blood, obtained at week 4, from a patient treated with tofacitinib. These receptor sequences come from a human donor with alopecia areata.

The J gene is TRBJ2-7, the V gene TRBV5-4; unclear D gene. CDR3 length: 14 amino acids. V was trimmed by 0 bases and J by 0 bases, leaving 7 bases between them. In germline, CDR1 is SGHNT, CDR2 YYREEE (reference sequence). The CDR3 protein is CASSLGYNSYEQYF. The CDR3, as DNA: TGTGCCAGCAGCTTGGGTTACAACTCCTACGAGCAGTACTTC.

The chain couples TRBV5-4 to TRBJ2-1, with 8 bases lining up with TRBD1. Germline trimming cut 0 bases from V and 5 bases from J; bases unmatched to any gene: 4. The CDR3 runs 15 residues. Germline loops: CDR1 SGHNT, CDR2 YYREEE (reference sequence). The CDR3 coding sequence is TGTGCCAGCAGCTTGGGACAGGGGAGTCACAATGAGCAGTTCTTC. This gives the protein CASSLGQGSHNEQFF.

The chain is built from TRBV30 and TRBJ1-2, with D maybe TRBD1 (6 bases). The germline V and J ends were trimmed by 2 bases and 6 bases, with 16 bases remaining between them. The CDR3 extends over 14 amino acids. CDR1 is GTSNPN and CDR2 is SVGIG in the germline V gene (reference sequence). The CDR3 here is CAWSRGAASDGYTF. The DNA of the CDR3 is TGTGCCTGGAGTCGGGGGGCCGCTTCGGATGGCTACACCTTC.

This chain links TRBV27 with TRBJ2-1; D tentatively reads TRBD1 or TRBD2 (6 bases each). V lost 2 bases and J lost 9, with 14 bases in between. This CDR3 has 14 residues. Germline CDR1 is MNHEY and CDR2 is SMNVEV (reference sequence). The CDR3 loop is CASSLIGGWGEQFF. The CDR3, as DNA: TGTGCCAGCAGTTTAATAGGGGGGTGGGGTGAGCAGTTCTTC.

The V call is TRBV7-9, the J call TRBJ2-1; D is perhaps TRBD1 or TRBD2 (6 bases each). Germline CDR1 SEHNR, CDR2 FQNEAQ (reference sequence). With 5 bases removed from V and 10 bases from J, the gap between germline ends came to 15 bases. The CDR3 sequence is 13 residues long. The CDR3 protein is CASSPSGAYEQFF. In DNA, the CDR3 is TGTGCCAGCAGCCCGTCGGGGGCTTACGAGCAGTTCTTC.

There are a few counts of this clone. J is TRBJ2-1 and V is TRBV27, with a possible D match to TRBD2 (5 bases). The CDR3 is 12 amino acids. The V and J ends lost 8 bases and 10 bases respectively, with 15 bases between them. Germline V gives CDR1 MNHEY, CDR2 SMNVEV (reference sequence). CDR3 DNA sequence: TGTGCCAGCTTTGGGCCGCCGGGAGAGCAGTTCTTC. This translates into CASFGPPGEQFF.

This chain uses TRBV7-2 with TRBJ2-3; possible D gene TRBD2, 6 bases. From germline, CDR1 is SGHTA and CDR2 FQGNSA. V gave up 1 base and J gave up 4 bases, with 12 bases separating them. The CDR3 covers 15 residues. In DNA, the CDR3 is TGTGCCAGCAGCTTAGTCGGGGGAGGCCCAGATACGCAGTATTTT. Amino acid sequence: CASSLVGGGPDTQYF.

The chain uses TRBV6-6 and TRBJ1-5, with 7 bases aligning to TRBD1. V shed 6 bases and J 6 bases; nucleotides not matched to a gene: 8. CDR1 MNHNY and CDR2 SVGAGI come from the germline V gene (reference sequence). The CDR3 contains 14 residues. CDR3 protein: CASRKKTGLQPQHF. In nucleotides, the CDR3 is TGTGCCAGCAGAAAAAAGACAGGGCTTCAGCCCCAGCATTTT.

This sequence joins TRBV15 and TRBJ2-3, with D perhaps TRBD2 (5 bases). The CDR3 spans 17 residues. V gave up 1 base and J gave up 0 bases, with 14 bases separating them. Germline V gene sequence: CDR1 LNHNV, CDR2 YYDKDF (reference sequence). CDR3 DNA: TGTGCCACCAGCAGAGTCGGCCTAGCTCCTAGCACAGATACGCAGTATTTT. Its protein product is CATSRVGLAPSTDTQYF.

This clone turned up a few times. The rearrangement joins TRBV19 to TRBJ2-1, with 13 bases matching TRBD2. The CDR3 runs 15 residues. CDR1 LNHDA and CDR2 SQIVND come from the germline V gene (reference sequence). J lost 7 bases, V lost 3 bases, and 3 bases had no gene match. The chain's CDR3 is CASSMTSGGMNEQFF. CDR3 nucleotides: TGTGCCAGTAGTATGACTAGCGGGGGGATGAATGAGCAGTTCTTC.

The rearrangement joins TRBV7-2 to TRBJ1-1; the D is unclear. Germline CDR1 reads SGHTA; CDR2 reads FQGNSA. Trimming took off 5 bases at V and 3 bases at J, with 7 bases between the two ends. The CDR3 is made up of 12 amino acids. The DNA for the CDR3 is TGTGCCAGCAGCCCATCCTACACTGAAGCTTTCTTT. It encodes CASSPSYTEAFF. The complete variable domain, with remaining parts taken from reference TRBV7-2 and TRBJ1-1, reads GAGVSQSPSNKVTEKGKDVELRCDPISGHTALYWYRQSLGQGLEFLIYFQGNSAPDKSGLPSDRFSAERTGGSVSTLTIQRTQQEDSAVYLCASSPSYTEAFFGQGTRLTVV.